This TCR beta chain is from a study of persistence of HIV-infected CD4 T cells. Lysates of CMV-infected fibroblasts at around 10 ug/mL stimulated these cells. CD40L-negative CD69-negative CD45RO-high memory CD4+ T cells were sorted as populations depleted of antigen-responding cells. This was the immunoSEQ version 4 assay in survey mode. Libraries were prepared by immunoSEQ multiplex PCR; TCRdb keeps only in-frame clonotypes and omits some of them. Found here are about 28,000 clones, 82% of them singletons; the top ten hold 3.5% to 5%. Of note for this clone: Its antigen is still unknown.

The CDR3 is 14 residues long. The germline CDR1 and CDR2 sequences are PRHDT and FYEKMQ (reference sequence). The V and J ends lost 5 bases and 3 bases respectively, with 13 bases between them. The input for sequencing was CD4+ T cells sorted from PBMCs after roughly 17-hour stimulation, taken from a patient who received antiretroviral therapy. The V gene is TRBV13, the J gene TRBJ1-1; possible D gene TRBD1, 5 bases. The source of this sequence is an adult man with HIV who was CMV-seropositive. For the CDR3, the DNA is TGTGCCAGCAGCCCCCGGACGGGGGACACTGAAGCTTTCTTT. The encoded protein is CASSPRTGDTEAFF.